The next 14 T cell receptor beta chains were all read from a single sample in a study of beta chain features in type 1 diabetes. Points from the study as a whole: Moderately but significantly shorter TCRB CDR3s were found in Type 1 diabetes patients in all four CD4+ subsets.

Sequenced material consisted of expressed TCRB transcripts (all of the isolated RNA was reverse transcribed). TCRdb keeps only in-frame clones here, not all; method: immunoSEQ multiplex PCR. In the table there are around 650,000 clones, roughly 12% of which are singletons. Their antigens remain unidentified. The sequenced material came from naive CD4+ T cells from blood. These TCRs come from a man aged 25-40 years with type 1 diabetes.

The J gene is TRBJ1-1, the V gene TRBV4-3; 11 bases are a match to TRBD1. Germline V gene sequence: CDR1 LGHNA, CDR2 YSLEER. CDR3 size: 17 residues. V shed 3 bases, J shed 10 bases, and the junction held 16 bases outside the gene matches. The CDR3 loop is CASSQGGFGTGGFRAFF. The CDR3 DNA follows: TGCGCCAGCAGCCAGGGAGGATTTGGGACAGGGGGTTTCAGAGCTTTCTTT.

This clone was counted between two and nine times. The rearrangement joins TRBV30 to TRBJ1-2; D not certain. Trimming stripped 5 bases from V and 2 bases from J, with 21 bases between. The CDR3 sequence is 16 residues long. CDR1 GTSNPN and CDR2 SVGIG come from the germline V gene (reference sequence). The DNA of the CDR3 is TGTGCCTGGGTTACCCGGGCCCCTTATCCGAACTATGGCTACACCTTC. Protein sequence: CAWVTRAPYPNYGYTF.

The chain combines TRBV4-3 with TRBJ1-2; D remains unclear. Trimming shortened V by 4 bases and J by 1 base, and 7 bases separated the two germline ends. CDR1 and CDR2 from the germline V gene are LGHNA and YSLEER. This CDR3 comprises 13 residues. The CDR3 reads CASSRRLNYGYTF. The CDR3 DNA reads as TGCGCCAGCAGCCGCCGACTTAACTATGGCTACACCTTC.

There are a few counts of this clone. CDR3 loop: CASSVTGSGTDTQYF. For the CDR3, the DNA is TGTGCCAGCAGCGTGACAGGGAGCGGCACAGATACGCAGTATTTT. This chain connects TRBV6-4 to TRBJ2-3; 7 nucleotides agree with TRBD1. The CDR3 covers 15 residues. Germline V gene sequence: CDR1 MRHNA, CDR2 SNTAGT. Trimming removed 6 bases from V and 1 base from J; junction bases left unmatched: 7.

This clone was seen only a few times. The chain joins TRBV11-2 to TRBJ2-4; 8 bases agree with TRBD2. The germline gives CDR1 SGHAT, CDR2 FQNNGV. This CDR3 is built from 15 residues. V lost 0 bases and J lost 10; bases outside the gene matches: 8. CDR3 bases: TGTGCCAGCAGCTTAGATATCGGCCGGGGGGGTATTCAGTACTTC. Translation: CASSLDIGRGGIQYF.

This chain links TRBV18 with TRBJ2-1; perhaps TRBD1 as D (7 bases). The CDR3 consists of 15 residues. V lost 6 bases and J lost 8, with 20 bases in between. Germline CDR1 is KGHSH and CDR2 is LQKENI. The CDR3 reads CASSPGGSSGDEQFF. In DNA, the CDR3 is TGTGCCAGCTCCCCAGGGGGGTCATCGGGCGATGAGCAGTTCTTC.

For the CDR3, the DNA is TGCGCCAGCAGCCAAGATCTCCGGGGCGAAAAACTGTTTTTT. Translating it yields CASSQDLRGEKLFF. The V gene is TRBV4-3, the J gene TRBJ1-4; D is perhaps TRBD1 (5 bases). Trimming left V 0 bases short and J 8 bases short, with 10 bases between. Germline V CDR1 and CDR2: LGHNA, YSLEER. The CDR3 runs to 14 residues.

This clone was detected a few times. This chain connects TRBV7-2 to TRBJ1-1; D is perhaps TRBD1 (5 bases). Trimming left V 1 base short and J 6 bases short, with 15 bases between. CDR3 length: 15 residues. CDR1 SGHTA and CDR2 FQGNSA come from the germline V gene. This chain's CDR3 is CASSLDVAGKAEAFF. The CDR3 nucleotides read TGTGCCAGCAGCTTAGACGTAGCAGGGAAGGCTGAAGCTTTCTTT.

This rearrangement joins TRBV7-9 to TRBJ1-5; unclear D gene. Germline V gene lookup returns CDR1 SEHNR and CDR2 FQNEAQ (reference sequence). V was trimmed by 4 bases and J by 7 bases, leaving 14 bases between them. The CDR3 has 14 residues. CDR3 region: CASSSGRERQPQHF. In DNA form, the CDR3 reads TGTGCCAGCAGCTCTGGACGGGAGAGGCAGCCCCAGCATTTT.

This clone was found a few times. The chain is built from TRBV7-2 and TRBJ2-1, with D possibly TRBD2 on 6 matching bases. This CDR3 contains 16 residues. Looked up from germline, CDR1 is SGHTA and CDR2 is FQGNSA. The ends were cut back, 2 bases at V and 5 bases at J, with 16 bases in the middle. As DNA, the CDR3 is TGTGCCAGCAGCTTACTAGGCTCCGGGAGAGACAATGAGCAGTTCTTC. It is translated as CASSLLGSGRDNEQFF.

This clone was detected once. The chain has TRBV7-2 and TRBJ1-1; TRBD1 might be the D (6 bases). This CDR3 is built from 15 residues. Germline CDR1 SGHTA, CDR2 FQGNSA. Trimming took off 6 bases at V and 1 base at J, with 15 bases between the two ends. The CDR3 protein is CASRTIWTANTEAFF. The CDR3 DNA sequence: TGTGCCAGCAGAACCATTTGGACAGCGAACACTGAAGCTTTCTTT. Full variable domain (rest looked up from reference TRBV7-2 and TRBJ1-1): GAGVSQSPSNKVTEKGKDVELRCDPISGHTALYWYRQSLGQGLEFLIYFQGNSAPDKSGLPSDRFSAERTGGSVSTLTIQRTQQEDSAVYLCASRTIWTANTEAFFGQGTRLTVV.

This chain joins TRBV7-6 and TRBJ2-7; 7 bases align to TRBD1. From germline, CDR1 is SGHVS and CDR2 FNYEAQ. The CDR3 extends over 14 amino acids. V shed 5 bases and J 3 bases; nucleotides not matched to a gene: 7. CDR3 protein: CASSNWAGGYEQYF. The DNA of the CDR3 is TGTGCCAGCAGCAACTGGGCAGGGGGCTACGAGCAGTACTTC.

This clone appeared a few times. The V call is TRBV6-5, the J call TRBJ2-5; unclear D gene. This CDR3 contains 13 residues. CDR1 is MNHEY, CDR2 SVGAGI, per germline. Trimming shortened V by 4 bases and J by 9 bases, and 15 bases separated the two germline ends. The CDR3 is CASSSPLRAAQYF. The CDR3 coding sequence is TGTGCCAGCAGTTCCCCCCTCCGGGCAGCCCAGTACTTC.

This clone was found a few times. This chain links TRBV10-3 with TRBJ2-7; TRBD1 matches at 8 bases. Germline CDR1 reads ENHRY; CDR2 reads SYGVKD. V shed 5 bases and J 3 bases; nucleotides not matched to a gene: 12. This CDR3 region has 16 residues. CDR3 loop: CAISQPRDRSRYEQYF. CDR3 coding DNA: TGTGCCATCAGTCAACCCCGGGACAGGTCTCGCTACGAGCAGTACTTC.